Included here is one T cell receptor beta chain sequence, with context. The antigen is undetermined. Primers included in the PCR were 60 Vbeta and 13 Jbeta primers. Profiling relied on immunoSEQ multiplex PCR, and the TCRdb table lists in-frame clones only, not all of them. The repertoire includes around 150,000 clones, roughly 65% of them detected once, and about 4.7% sits in the top ten. These data originate in a study of cytomegalovirus exposure and HLA in healthy donors. Study-level findings and limits: A later analysis found common viral pathogens apparently linked to several of the most significant clusters. Productive rates of about 90% or about 30% were seen for most TCR beta V segments in an earlier analysis.

The J segment lost 6 bases and the V segment lost 1 base, leaving 12 bases of the junction unmatched. This CDR3 is 18 amino acids long. CDR1 and CDR2 (germline): MGHRA, YSYEKL. The sequence was collected from a man between 60 and 70 years old in good health and CMV-seronegative. J is TRBJ2-2 and V is TRBV4-1; 9 bases align to TRBD1. Sequenced: PBMCs. The CDR3 DNA sequence: TGCGCCAGCAGCCAAGCAGGATGGGGGACAGGGCGACCCGGGGAGCTGTTTTTT. This gives the protein CASSQAGWGTGRPGELFF.